This T cell receptor (beta chain) derives from a study of CD8 T cells in ankylosing spondylitis. Study-wide results and caveats: Matched synovial fluid from ankylosing spondylitis patients was reported to be enriched for disease-linked clones. There was a TCR beta motif, made of 7 to 9 highly homologous variants, that appeared characteristic of ankylosing spondylitis blood. Disease-linked clones proved CD8+ and comparatively uncommon in peripheral blood. Before this, some motif variants had been reported in reactive arthritis synovial fluid and blood.

There are a few counts of this clonotype. The antigen remains undetermined. Scientists made TCR beta libraries using quantitative 5'-RACE with molecular barcodes. TCRdb redid the calling of the 5' RACE reads with MiXCR, one entry per CDR3 protein. Of some 840,000 distinct CDR3 sequences listed, about an eighth are singletons. Sequencing was performed on blood, either unsorted or a sorted T cell fraction (not recorded which). This clonotype was obtained from a male donor with ankylosing spondylitis.

CDR3 nucleotide sequence: TGCAGCGGCAAGCGGGAGCCTCAAGAGACCCAGTACTTC. It specifies CSGKREPQETQYF. The rearrangement uses TRBV29-1 and TRBJ2-5, with 8 bases that match TRBD2. Looked up from germline, CDR1 is SQVTM and CDR2 is ANQGSEA. This CDR3 has 13 residues. Trimming took 7 bases from V and 2 from J; bases not matched to a gene: 6.